This T cell receptor beta chain appears in the sequencing data of a study of T-cell reconstitution after alpha-beta-depleted transplantation in children. The V and J ends lost 4 bases and 4 bases respectively, with 12 bases between them. From germline, CDR1 is SGDLS and CDR2 YYNGEE. The CDR3 runs 14 residues. The library targeted TCRbeta and was prepared with unique molecular identifiers. Using its own MiXCR run on the PCR reads, TCRdb lists one record per CDR3 protein. Among approximately 400,000 distinct CDR3 sequences listed, under 13% were seen once. Sequencing was performed on PBMCs from the stem cell graft donor, taken from the stem cell graft. The sequence was obtained from a human donor who donated a stem cell graft to a child with acute myeloid leukemia. V gene TRBV9 combines with J gene TRBJ2-1; D call uncertain. In DNA form, the CDR3 reads TGTGCCAGCAGCTTCACGACTCTGTACAATGAGCAGTTCTTC. It is translated as CASSFTTLYNEQFF.